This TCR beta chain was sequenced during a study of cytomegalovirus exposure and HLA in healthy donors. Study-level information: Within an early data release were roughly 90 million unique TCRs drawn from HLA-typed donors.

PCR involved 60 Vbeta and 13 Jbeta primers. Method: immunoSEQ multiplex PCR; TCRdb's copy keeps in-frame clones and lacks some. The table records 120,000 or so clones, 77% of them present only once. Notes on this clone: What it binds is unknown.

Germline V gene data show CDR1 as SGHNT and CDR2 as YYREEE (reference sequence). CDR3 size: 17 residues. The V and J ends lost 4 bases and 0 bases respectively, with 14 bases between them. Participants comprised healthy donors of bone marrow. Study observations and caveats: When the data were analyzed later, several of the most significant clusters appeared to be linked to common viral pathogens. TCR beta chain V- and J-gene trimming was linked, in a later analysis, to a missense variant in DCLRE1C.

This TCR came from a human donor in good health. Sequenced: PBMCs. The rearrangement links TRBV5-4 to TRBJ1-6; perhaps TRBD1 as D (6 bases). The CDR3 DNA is TGTGCCAGCAGCGGAGGGGGGGGGAGCTCCTATAATTCACCCCTCCACTTT. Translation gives CASSGGGGSSYNSPLHF.